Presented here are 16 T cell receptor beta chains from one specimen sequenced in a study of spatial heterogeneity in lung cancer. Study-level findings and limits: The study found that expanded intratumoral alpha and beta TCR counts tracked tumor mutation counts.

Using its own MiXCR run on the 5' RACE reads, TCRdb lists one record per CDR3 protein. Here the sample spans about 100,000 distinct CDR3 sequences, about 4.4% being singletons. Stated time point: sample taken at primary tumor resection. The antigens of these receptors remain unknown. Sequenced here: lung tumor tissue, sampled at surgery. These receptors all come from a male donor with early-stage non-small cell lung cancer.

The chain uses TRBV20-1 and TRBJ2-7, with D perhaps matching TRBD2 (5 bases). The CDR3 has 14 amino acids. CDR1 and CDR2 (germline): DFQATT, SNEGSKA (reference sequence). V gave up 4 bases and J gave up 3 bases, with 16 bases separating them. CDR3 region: CSANHPLVVYEQYF. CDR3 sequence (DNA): TGCAGTGCTAACCACCCACTAGTGGTCTACGAGCAGTACTTC.

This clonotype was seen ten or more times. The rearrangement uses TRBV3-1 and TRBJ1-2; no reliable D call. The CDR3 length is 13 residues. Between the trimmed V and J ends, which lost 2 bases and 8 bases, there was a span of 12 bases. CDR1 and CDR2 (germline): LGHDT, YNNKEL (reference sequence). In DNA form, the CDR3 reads TGTGCCAGCAGCCAATCTGGCTCAAAGGGCTACACCTTC. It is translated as CASSQSGSKGYTF.

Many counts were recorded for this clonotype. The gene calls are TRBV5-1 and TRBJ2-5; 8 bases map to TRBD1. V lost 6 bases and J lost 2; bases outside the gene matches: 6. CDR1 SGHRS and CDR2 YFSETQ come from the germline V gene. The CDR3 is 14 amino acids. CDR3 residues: CASTVQGGQETQYF. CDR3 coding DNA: TGCGCCAGCACTGTACAGGGGGGACAAGAGACCCAGTACTTC.

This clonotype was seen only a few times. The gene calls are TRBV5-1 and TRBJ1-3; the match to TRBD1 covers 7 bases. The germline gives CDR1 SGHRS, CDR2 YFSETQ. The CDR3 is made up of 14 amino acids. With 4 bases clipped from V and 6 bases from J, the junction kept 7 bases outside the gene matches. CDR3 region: CASSHGTGENTIYF. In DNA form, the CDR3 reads TGCGCCAGCAGCCATGGCACAGGGGAAAACACCATATATTTT. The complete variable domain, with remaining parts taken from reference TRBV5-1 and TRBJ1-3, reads KAGVTQTPRYLIKTRGQQVTLSCSPISGHRSVSWYQQTPGQGLQFLFEYFSETQRNKGNFPGRFSGRQFSNSRSEMNVSTLELGDSALYLCASSHGTGENTIYFGEGSWLTVV.

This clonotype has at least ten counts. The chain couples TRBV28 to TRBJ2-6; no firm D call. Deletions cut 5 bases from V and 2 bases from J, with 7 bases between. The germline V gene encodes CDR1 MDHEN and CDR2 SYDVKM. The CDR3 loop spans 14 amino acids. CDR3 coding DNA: TGTGCCAGCAGTCCCCCAGCTGGGGCCAACGTCCTGACTTTC. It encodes CASSPPAGANVLTF.

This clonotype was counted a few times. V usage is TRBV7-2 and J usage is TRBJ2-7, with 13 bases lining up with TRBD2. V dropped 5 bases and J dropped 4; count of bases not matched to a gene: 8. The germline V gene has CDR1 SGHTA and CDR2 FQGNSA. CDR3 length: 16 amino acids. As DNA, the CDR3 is TGTGCCAGCAGCCGGACTAGCGGGAGCCCCCCGTACGAGCAGTACTTC. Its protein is CASSRTSGSPPYEQYF.

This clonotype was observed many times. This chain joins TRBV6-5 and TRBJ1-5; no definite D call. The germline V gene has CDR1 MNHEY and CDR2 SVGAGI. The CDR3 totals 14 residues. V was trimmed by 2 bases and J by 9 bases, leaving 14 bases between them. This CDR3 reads CASSYGEGLGPQHF. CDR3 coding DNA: TGTGCCAGCAGTTACGGCGAGGGCCTGGGGCCCCAGCATTTT.

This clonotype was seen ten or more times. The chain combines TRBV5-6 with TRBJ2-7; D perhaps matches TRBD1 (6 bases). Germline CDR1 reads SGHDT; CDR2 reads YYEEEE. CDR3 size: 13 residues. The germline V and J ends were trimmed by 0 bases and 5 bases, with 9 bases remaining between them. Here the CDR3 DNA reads TGTGCCAGCAGCTTGGACAGGGTCAACGAGCAGTACTTC. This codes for CASSLDRVNEQYF.

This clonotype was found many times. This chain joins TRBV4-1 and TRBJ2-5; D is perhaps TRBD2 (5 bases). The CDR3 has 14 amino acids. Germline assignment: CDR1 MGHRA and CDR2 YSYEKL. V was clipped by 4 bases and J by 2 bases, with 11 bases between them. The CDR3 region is CASSPHSGQETQYF. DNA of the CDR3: TGCGCCAGCAGCCCCCACTCGGGACAAGAGACCCAGTACTTC.

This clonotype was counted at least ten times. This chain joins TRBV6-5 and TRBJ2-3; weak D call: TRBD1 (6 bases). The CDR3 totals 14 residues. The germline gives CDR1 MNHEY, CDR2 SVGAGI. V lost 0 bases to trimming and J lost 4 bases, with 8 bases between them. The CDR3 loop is CASSYSDRPDTQYF. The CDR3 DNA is TGTGCCAGCAGTTACTCGGACAGACCAGATACGCAGTATTTT.

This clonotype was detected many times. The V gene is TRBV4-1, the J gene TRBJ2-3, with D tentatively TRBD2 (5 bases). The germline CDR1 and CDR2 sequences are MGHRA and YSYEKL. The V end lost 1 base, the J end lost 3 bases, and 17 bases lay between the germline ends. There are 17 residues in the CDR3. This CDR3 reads CASSQGNSGLWTDTQYF. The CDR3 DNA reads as TGCGCCAGCAGCCAAGGGAACAGCGGCCTTTGGACAGATACGCAGTATTTT.

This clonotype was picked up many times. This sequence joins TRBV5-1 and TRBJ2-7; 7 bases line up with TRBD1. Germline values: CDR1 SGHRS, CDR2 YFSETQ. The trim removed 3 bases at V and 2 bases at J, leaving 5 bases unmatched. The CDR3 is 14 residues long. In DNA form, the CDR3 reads TGCGCCAGCAGCTCGGGACAGAGAACCTACGAGCAGTACTTC. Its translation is CASSSGQRTYEQYF. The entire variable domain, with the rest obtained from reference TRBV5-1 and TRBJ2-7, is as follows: KAGVTQTPRYLIKTRGQQVTLSCSPISGHRSVSWYQQTPGQGLQFLFEYFSETQRNKGNFPGRFSGRQFSNSRSEMNVSTLELGDSALYLCASSSGQRTYEQYFGPGTRLTVT.

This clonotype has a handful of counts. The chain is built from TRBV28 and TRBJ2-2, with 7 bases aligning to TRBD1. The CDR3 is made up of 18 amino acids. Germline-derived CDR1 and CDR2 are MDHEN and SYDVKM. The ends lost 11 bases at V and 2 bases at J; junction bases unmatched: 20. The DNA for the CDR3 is TGTGCCGGTTCAGCGGTCCTGTCAGGGGGAACTAACACCGGGGAGCTGTTTTTT. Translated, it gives CAGSAVLSGGTNTGELFF.

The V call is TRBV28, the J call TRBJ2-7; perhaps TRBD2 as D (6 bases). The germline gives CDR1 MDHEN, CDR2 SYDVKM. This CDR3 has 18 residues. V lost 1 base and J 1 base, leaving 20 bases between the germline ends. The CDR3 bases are TGTGCCAGCAGTTTATCTTTTAGCGGCCCAGCAGTGTCCTACGAGCAGTACTTC. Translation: CASSLSFSGPAVSYEQYF.

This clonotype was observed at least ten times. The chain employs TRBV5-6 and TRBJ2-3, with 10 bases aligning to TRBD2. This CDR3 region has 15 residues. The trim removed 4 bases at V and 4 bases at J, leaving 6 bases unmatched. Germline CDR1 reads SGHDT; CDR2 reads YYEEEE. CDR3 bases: TGTGCCAGCAGCGCCGCTAGCGGGAGCTCAGATACGCAGTATTTT. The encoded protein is CASSAASGSSDTQYF.

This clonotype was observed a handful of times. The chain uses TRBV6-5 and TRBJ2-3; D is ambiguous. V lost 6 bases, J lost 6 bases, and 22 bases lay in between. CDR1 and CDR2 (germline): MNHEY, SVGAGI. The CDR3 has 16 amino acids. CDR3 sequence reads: CASSPALLRSADTQYF. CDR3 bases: TGTGCCAGCAGCCCCGCTTTGTTAAGGTCGGCCGATACGCAGTATTTT.